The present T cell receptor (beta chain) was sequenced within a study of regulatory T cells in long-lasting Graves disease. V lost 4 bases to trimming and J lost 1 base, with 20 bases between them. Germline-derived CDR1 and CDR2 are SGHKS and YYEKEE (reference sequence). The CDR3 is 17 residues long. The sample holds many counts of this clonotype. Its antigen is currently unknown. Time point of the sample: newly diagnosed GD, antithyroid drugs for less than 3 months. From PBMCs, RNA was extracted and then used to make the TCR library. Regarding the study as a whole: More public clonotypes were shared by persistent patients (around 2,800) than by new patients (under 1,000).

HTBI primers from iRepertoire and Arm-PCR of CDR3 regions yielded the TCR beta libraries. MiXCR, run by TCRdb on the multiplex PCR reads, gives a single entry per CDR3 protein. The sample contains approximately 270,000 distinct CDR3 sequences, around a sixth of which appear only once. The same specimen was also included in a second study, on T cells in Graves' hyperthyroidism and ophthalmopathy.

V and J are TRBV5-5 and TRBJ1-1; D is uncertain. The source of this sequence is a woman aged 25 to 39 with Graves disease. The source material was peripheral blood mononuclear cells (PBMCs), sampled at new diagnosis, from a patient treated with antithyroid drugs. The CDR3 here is CASSPHPLMHRNTEAFF. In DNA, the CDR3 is TGTGCCAGCAGCCCACACCCCTTAATGCACCGGAACACTGAAGCTTTCTTT.